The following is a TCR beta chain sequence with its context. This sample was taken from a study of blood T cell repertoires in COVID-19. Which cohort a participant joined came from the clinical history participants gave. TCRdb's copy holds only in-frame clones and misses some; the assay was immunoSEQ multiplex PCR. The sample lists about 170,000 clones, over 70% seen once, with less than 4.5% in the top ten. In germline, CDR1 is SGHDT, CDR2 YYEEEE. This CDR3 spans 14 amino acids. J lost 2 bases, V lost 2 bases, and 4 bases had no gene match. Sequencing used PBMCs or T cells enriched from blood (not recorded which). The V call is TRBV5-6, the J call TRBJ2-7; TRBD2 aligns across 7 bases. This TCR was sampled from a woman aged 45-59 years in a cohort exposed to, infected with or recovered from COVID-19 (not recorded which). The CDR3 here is CASSFGSGAYEQYF. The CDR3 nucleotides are TGTGCCAGCAGCTTCGGGAGCGGGGCCTACGAGCAGTACTTC.